This T cell receptor beta chain was sequenced during a study of CD8+ T cells in alopecia areata. Study background: Each day, treated patients took oral tofacitinib twice, at 5 to 10 mg per dose. Overall study results and limits: Scalp samples also contribute reads from the resident alphabeta T cells found in normal skin. Affected lesional scalp, above all in alopecia totalis/universalis, was more clonal than normal scalp.

Of note for this clone: No antigen is known for it.

Punch biopsies of lesional scalp, plus peripheral blood, were taken from alopecia areata patients. Following extraction, RNA underwent reverse transcription to cDNA, which served as the sequencing template. The method was immunoSEQ multiplex PCR; TCRdb's version includes in-frame clones alone and lacks a portion of them. The sample has 90,000 to 100,000 clones, around 45% seen once. CDR1 is GTSNPN and CDR2 is SVGIG in the germline V gene (reference sequence). This CDR3 region has 11 residues. Trimming took off 0 bases at V and 5 bases at J, with 4 bases between the two ends. The chain carries TRBV30 and TRBJ2-5; D uncertain. The TCR sequence derives from a human donor with alopecia areata. Sequencing input: CD4+ T cells sorted from blood. The CDR3 loop reads CAWSVPETQYF. CDR3 sequence (DNA): TGTGCCTGGAGTGTCCCGGAGACCCAGTACTTC.